These T cell receptor beta chains were read from a single sample in a study of T cell repertoires in cytomegalovirus infection. Each CDR3 protein is one row after TCRdb ran MiXCR on the reads. The repertoire holds about 150,000 distinct CDR3 sequences, about a quarter seen once, with approximately 11% in the top ten. Sequencing was done on a sample of PBMCs. The receptors originated from a human donor in good health (CMV status not recorded). Some clones in this sample may be carry-over from other donors' samples. The CDR3 runs from the conserved cysteine through the conserved F or W. Each record gives: clone size, J gene, D gene, V gene, CDR3 protein, CDR3 DNA. A D gene is named only where the DNA matches it firmly. Only part of the rows carry a size: once, few, many, or a class if the clone is expanded.

abundance: many; j_gene: TRBJ1-5; d_gene: -; v_gene: TRBV7-8; CDR3aa: CASSLGMGNQPQHF; CDR3nt: TGTGCCAGCAGCTTGGGGATGGGCAATCAGCCCCAGCATTTT
abundance: few; j_gene: TRBJ2-7; d_gene: TRBD2; v_gene: TRBV19; CDR3aa: CASSMEAGAYEQYF; CDR3nt: TGTGCCAGTAGTATGGAAGCGGGGGCCTACGAGCAGTACTTC
abundance: many; j_gene: TRBJ1-3; d_gene: -; v_gene: TRBV7-2; CDR3aa: CASSASAGNTIYF; CDR3nt: TGTGCCAGCAGCGCCAGTGCTGGAAACACCATATATTTT
abundance: few; j_gene: TRBJ2-4; d_gene: -; v_gene: TRBV7-6; CDR3aa: CASSSSDEAKNIQYF; CDR3nt: TGTGCCAGCAGCTCAAGTGATGAGGCCAAAAACATTCAGTACTTC
abundance: -; j_gene: TRBJ2-5; d_gene: -; v_gene: TRBV6-6; CDR3aa: CASSYSITKFGETQYF; CDR3nt: TGTGCCAGCAGTTACTCGATCACAAAGTTCGGGGAGACCCAGTACTTC
abundance: many; j_gene: TRBJ1-5; d_gene: -; v_gene: TRBV28; CDR3aa: CASSLGGSNQPQHF; CDR3nt: TGTGCCAGCAGCTTAGGAGGGTCCAATCAGCCCCAGCATTTT
abundance: -; j_gene: TRBJ2-7; d_gene: TRBD1; v_gene: TRBV18; CDR3aa: CASSSDRGKSYEQYF; CDR3nt: TGTGCCAGCTCATCCGACAGGGGAAAATCCTACGAGCAGTACTTC
abundance: -; j_gene: TRBJ2-2; d_gene: -; v_gene: TRBV7-2; CDR3aa: CVSSPQRIVPGELFF; CDR3nt: TGTGTCAGCAGCCCCCAGCGGATAGTTCCCGGGGAGCTGTTTTTT
abundance: many; j_gene: TRBJ1-2; d_gene: -; v_gene: TRBV28; CDR3aa: CASSLNPRAGYTF; CDR3nt: TGTGCCAGCAGTTTAAACCCTCGGGCTGGCTACACCTTC
abundance: -; j_gene: TRBJ1-4; d_gene: TRBD1; v_gene: TRBV12-3/TRBV12-4; CDR3aa: CASSSDREPLNEKLFF; CDR3nt: TGTGCCAGCAGTTCCGACAGGGAGCCCCTTAATGAAAAACTGTTTTTT
abundance: few; j_gene: TRBJ2-1; d_gene: TRBD2; v_gene: TRBV6-2/TRBV6-3; CDR3aa: CASSHHTSGRYNEQFF; CDR3nt: TGTGCCAGCAGCCACCATACTAGCGGCCGGTACAATGAGCAGTTCTTC
abundance: few; j_gene: TRBJ2-7; d_gene: -; v_gene: TRBV5-1; CDR3aa: CASSLDPNSYEQYF; CDR3nt: TGCGCCAGCAGCTTGGATCCTAACTCCTACGAGCAGTACTTC
abundance: many; j_gene: TRBJ2-7; d_gene: -; v_gene: TRBV7-2; CDR3aa: CASSLGWGSPYEQYF; CDR3nt: TGTGCCAGCAGCTTGGGCTGGGGGTCGCCCTACGAGCAGTACTTC
abundance: few; j_gene: TRBJ1-3; d_gene: TRBD1; v_gene: TRBV20-1; CDR3aa: CSARDVGEGATIYF; CDR3nt: TGCAGTGCTAGAGATGTAGGTGAGGGGGCCACCATATATTTT
abundance: once; j_gene: TRBJ2-7; d_gene: TRBD1; v_gene: TRBV27; CDR3aa: CASRTGTGRAKQYF; CDR3nt: TGTGCCAGCAGGACCGGGACAGGGAGGGCCAAGCAGTACTTC
abundance: few; j_gene: TRBJ2-1; d_gene: -; v_gene: TRBV5-6; CDR3aa: CASLRSHPNEQFF; CDR3nt: TGTGCCAGCCTTAGATCCCACCCCAATGAGCAGTTCTTC
abundance: -; j_gene: TRBJ2-1; d_gene: TRBD2; v_gene: TRBV6-5; CDR3aa: CASSQLAGIGGEQFF; CDR3nt: TGTGCCAGCAGTCAACTAGCGGGAATTGGCGGTGAGCAGTTCTTC
abundance: -; j_gene: TRBJ2-7; d_gene: -; v_gene: TRBV24-1; CDR3aa: CATRADKEPYEQYF; CDR3nt: TGTGCCACCAGGGCGGACAAGGAGCCTTACGAGCAGTACTTC
abundance: many; j_gene: TRBJ1-1; d_gene: -; v_gene: TRBV7-6; CDR3aa: CASSLQGFAMNTEAFF; CDR3nt: TGTGCCAGCAGCTTACAAGGTTTTGCCATGAACACTGAAGCTTTCTTT
abundance: few; j_gene: TRBJ1-1; d_gene: -; v_gene: TRBV19; CDR3aa: CASSVPGFTEAFF; CDR3nt: TGTGCCAGTAGCGTCCCAGGATTTACTGAAGCTTTCTTT
abundance: -; j_gene: TRBJ1-1; d_gene: -; v_gene: TRBV19; CDR3aa: CASRINTEAFF; CDR3nt: TGTGCCAGTAGGATAAACACTGAAGCTTTCTTT
abundance: -; j_gene: TRBJ1-2; d_gene: -; v_gene: TRBV5-8; CDR3aa: CASSFPGPTYGYTF; CDR3nt: TGTGCCAGCAGCTTCCCCGGGCCTACCTATGGCTACACCTTC
abundance: many; j_gene: TRBJ1-1; d_gene: -; v_gene: TRBV12-3/TRBV12-4; CDR3aa: CASSWGNTEAFF; CDR3nt: TGTGCCAGCAGTTGGGGGAACACTGAAGCTTTCTTT
abundance: -; j_gene: TRBJ2-1; d_gene: -; v_gene: TRBV5-1; CDR3aa: CASRGPLGQSEQFF; CDR3nt: TGCGCCAGCAGGGGTCCTCTAGGGCAAAGCGAGCAGTTCTTC
abundance: -; j_gene: TRBJ1-5; d_gene: -; v_gene: TRBV20-1; CDR3aa: CSAREKAGGPNQPQHF; CDR3nt: TGCAGTGCTAGAGAAAAGGCTGGAGGGCCGAATCAGCCCCAGCATTTT
abundance: -; j_gene: TRBJ2-7; d_gene: -; v_gene: TRBV4-2; CDR3aa: CASSQDVNEQYF; CDR3nt: TGTGCCAGCAGCCAAGATGTGAACGAGCAGTACTTC
abundance: few; j_gene: TRBJ2-5; d_gene: TRBD1; v_gene: TRBV18; CDR3aa: CASSGQGVRETQYF; CDR3nt: TGTGCCAGCTCCGGACAGGGGGTCCGGGAGACCCAGTACTTC
abundance: -; j_gene: TRBJ2-7; d_gene: -; v_gene: TRBV7-2; CDR3aa: CASSLEAGKSYEQYF; CDR3nt: TGTGCCAGCAGCTTAGAGGCGGGCAAATCCTACGAGCAGTACTTC
abundance: many; j_gene: TRBJ2-7; d_gene: TRBD1; v_gene: TRBV6-2/TRBV6-3; CDR3aa: CASVPTGSSYEQYF; CDR3nt: TGTGCCAGCGTACCGACAGGGAGCTCCTACGAGCAGTACTTC
abundance: many; j_gene: TRBJ2-7; d_gene: TRBD2; v_gene: TRBV6-2/TRBV6-3; CDR3aa: CASSYSSGGNEQYF; CDR3nt: TGTGCCAGCAGTTACTCATCGGGAGGGAACGAGCAGTACTTC
abundance: few; j_gene: TRBJ2-5; d_gene: -; v_gene: TRBV6-6; CDR3aa: CASSSEGETQYF; CDR3nt: TGTGCCAGCAGTTCGGAAGGCGAGACCCAGTACTTC
abundance: many; j_gene: TRBJ1-1; d_gene: -; v_gene: TRBV12-3/TRBV12-4; CDR3aa: CASSLALRQTIRDTEAFF; CDR3nt: TGTGCCAGCAGTTTAGCGCTACGGCAGACAATACGGGACACTGAAGCTTTCTTT
abundance: -; j_gene: TRBJ1-4; d_gene: TRBD1; v_gene: TRBV4-2; CDR3aa: CASSQDTQGGEKLFF; CDR3nt: TGTGCCAGCAGCCAAGATACCCAGGGGGGTGAAAAACTGTTTTTT
abundance: -; j_gene: TRBJ1-6; d_gene: -; v_gene: TRBV28; CDR3aa: CASSFGSGVTSPLHF; CDR3nt: TGTGCCAGCAGTTTCGGGTCAGGGGTTACCTCACCCCTCCACTTT
abundance: few; j_gene: TRBJ1-6; d_gene: -; v_gene: TRBV7-8; CDR3aa: CASSYRRSSYNSPLHF; CDR3nt: TGTGCCAGCAGCTACAGACGGAGCTCCTATAATTCACCCCTCCACTTT
abundance: few; j_gene: TRBJ1-4; d_gene: -; v_gene: TRBV5-1; CDR3aa: CASSWDGEKLFF; CDR3nt: TGCGCCAGCAGCTGGGACGGTGAAAAACTGTTTTTT
abundance: many; j_gene: TRBJ2-5; d_gene: -; v_gene: TRBV11-3; CDR3aa: CASSLGVHSGGKETQYF; CDR3nt: TGTGCCAGCAGCCTTGGGGTACATAGCGGAGGGAAAGAGACCCAGTACTTC
abundance: many; j_gene: TRBJ1-4; d_gene: -; v_gene: TRBV7-2; CDR3aa: CASSLAGGVDEKLFF; CDR3nt: TGTGCCAGCAGCTTAGCAGGGGGGGTCGATGAAAAACTGTTTTTT
abundance: many; j_gene: TRBJ1-5; d_gene: TRBD1; v_gene: TRBV19; CDR3aa: CASSRDRVSYSNQPQHF; CDR3nt: TGTGCCAGCTCCCGGGACAGGGTGTCTTATAGCAATCAGCCCCAGCATTTT
abundance: -; j_gene: TRBJ1-2; d_gene: -; v_gene: TRBV7-2; CDR3aa: CASRTNYGYTF; CDR3nt: TGTGCCAGCAGGACAAACTATGGCTACACCTTC
abundance: many; j_gene: TRBJ2-7; d_gene: -; v_gene: TRBV29-1; CDR3aa: CSATASSYEQYF; CDR3nt: TGCAGCGCTACCGCGAGCTCCTACGAGCAGTACTTC
abundance: many; j_gene: TRBJ2-3; d_gene: TRBD1; v_gene: TRBV28; CDR3aa: CASRDWTGGIDTQYF; CDR3nt: TGTGCCAGCAGAGATTGGACAGGGGGGATAGATACGCAGTATTTT